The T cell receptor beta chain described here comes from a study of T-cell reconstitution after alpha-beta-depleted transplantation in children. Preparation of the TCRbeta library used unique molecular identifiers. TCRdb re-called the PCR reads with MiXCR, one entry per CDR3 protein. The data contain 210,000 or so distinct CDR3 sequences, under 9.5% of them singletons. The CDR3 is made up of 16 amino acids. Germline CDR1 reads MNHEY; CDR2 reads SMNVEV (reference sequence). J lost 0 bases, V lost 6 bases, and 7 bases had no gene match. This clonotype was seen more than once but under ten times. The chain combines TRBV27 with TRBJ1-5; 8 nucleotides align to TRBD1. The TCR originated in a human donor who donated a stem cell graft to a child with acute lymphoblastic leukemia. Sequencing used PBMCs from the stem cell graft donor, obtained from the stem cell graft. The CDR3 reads CASSNDRGNSNQPQHF. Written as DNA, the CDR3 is TGTGCCAGCAGCAACGACAGGGGTAATAGCAATCAGCCCCAGCATTTT.